Each of the 15 T cell receptor beta chains below was sequenced from the same sample in a study of CD4 and CD8 cells across lung adenocarcinoma regions (dated by TCRdb to 2016 to 2019). Receptors were amplified or captured by PCR. Instrument on record: HiSeq X Ten. Starting from the raw public reads, TCRdb applied fastp trimming at Q25, assembled clones with MiXCR and retained in-frame beta chains. Identical CDR3 proteins give one entry, which carries the most common genes and DNA. For this sample the table gives some 2,900 distinct CDR3 sequences, of which approximately 46% were detected only once. The ten largest account for approximately 49% of the sample. The source material was CD8+ T cells from the center of a lung tumor. What the cell subset or site label conveys for this sample: tumor center region. The receptors stem from a male donor with lung adenocarcinoma. The CD4 and CD8 labels of this study may be unreliable.

The chain links TRBV7-2 to TRBJ2-1, with D possibly matching TRBD2 (6 bases). Judging by the DNA end, TRBJ2-7 fits better; the J call may be wrong. The CDR3 has 16 amino acids. The germline CDR1 and CDR2 sequences are SGHTA and FQGNSA. CDR3 in amino acids: CASSLVATVAEEEQYF. CDR3 nucleotide sequence: TGTGCCAGCAGCTTAGTTGCGACAGTAGCGGAGGAAGAGCAGTACTTC.

This clonotype was detected only once. The rearrangement uses TRBV12-3 or TRBV12-4 and TRBJ2-1, with unresolved D. Trimming stripped 6 bases from V and 13 bases from J, with 13 bases between. The CDR3 length is 11 residues. This CDR3 is CASRGSEAQFF. The CDR3 DNA sequence: TGTGCCAGCAGGGGGTCCGAGGCCCAGTTCTTC.

The chain carries TRBV6-5 and TRBJ2-1, with 7 bases aligning to TRBD2. V shed 2 bases and J 6 bases; nucleotides not matched to a gene: 7. Germline values: CDR1 MNHEY, CDR2 SVGAGI. There are 15 residues in the CDR3. The CDR3 sequence is CASSYAGGRINEQFF. CDR3 DNA sequence: TGTGCCAGCAGTTACGCGGGCGGGAGAATCAATGAGCAGTTCTTC.

V is TRBV5-6 and J is TRBJ2-3, with D tentatively TRBD1 (6 bases). Germline lookup yields CDR1 SGHDT and CDR2 YYEEEE. CDR3 size: 16 residues. The V end was cut by 0 bases, the J end by 1 base, with 12 bases between. CDR3 nucleotide sequence: TGTGCCAGCAGCTTGGTGTGGACAGAGGGCACAGATACGCAGTATTTT. Encoded protein: CASSLVWTEGTDTQYF.

The V gene is TRBV24-1, the J gene TRBJ1-5, with TRBD1 identical over 9 bases. Germline CDR1 KGHDR, CDR2 SFDVKD. The junction had 9 bases not matched to a gene; V was cut back by 4 bases and J by 6 bases. The CDR3 has 16 residues. The CDR3 is CATSDKQGAGGQPQHF. The CDR3 DNA reads TGTGCCACCAGTGACAAACAGGGGGCTGGGGGTCAGCCCCAGCATTTT.

The chain joins TRBV6-5 to TRBJ1-1, with 7 bases matching TRBD1. Unmatched junction bases numbered 3, after V lost 2 bases and J lost 0 bases. The CDR3 is made up of 15 amino acids. Germline CDR1 and CDR2: MNHEY and SVGAGI. DNA for the CDR3: TGTGCCAGCAGTTACGGGACAGTGATGAACACTGAAGCTTTCTTT. Encoded protein: CASSYGTVMNTEAFF.

This chain uses TRBV6-1 with TRBJ2-3; 7 bases match TRBD2. Germline-derived CDR1 and CDR2 are MNHNS and SASEGT. Trimming cost V 8 bases and J 4 bases; bases outside gene matches: 12. CDR3 length: 15 amino acids. DNA of the CDR3: TGTGCCAGCGCTACGGGGCCAGGGAGGGCAGATACGCAGTATTTT. As protein: CASATGPGRADTQYF.

This clonotype turned up a few times. CDR3 region: CASSYSAGLAGSYNEQFF. CDR3 DNA: TGTGCCAGCAGTTACTCCGCGGGACTAGCGGGCTCCTACAATGAGCAGTTCTTC. J is TRBJ2-1 and V is TRBV6-2 or TRBV6-3; 12 bases match TRBD2. Germline CDR1 MNHEY, CDR2 SVGEGT. This CDR3 region has 18 residues. The junction had 3 bases not matched to a gene; V was cut back by 0 bases and J by 0 bases.

CDR3 protein: CASSPLALVQLETQYF. CDR3 DNA: TGTGCCAGCAGCCCCTTGGCGCTAGTTCAGCTAGAGACCCAGTACTTC. The chain carries TRBV7-2 and TRBJ2-4; the D is unclear. TRBJ2-5 matches the DNA end more closely, so the J call is doubtful. CDR1 and CDR2 from the germline V gene are SGHTA and FQGNSA. This CDR3 is 16 amino acids long.

The chain recombines TRBV16 with TRBJ1-2; TRBD1 is a possible D gene (5 bases). Germline loops: CDR1 KGHSY, CDR2 FQNENV. V was pared by 3 bases and J by 5 bases, with 19 bases between. CDR3 length: 16 residues. The CDR3 sequence is CASSHQVGAGDYGYTF. DNA of the CDR3: TGTGCCAGCAGCCACCAAGTCGGGGCAGGTGATTATGGCTACACCTTC.

By share, this clonotype ranks as medium-sized. The chain links TRBV10-3 to TRBJ2-1, with TRBD2 identical over 11 bases. The J call could be wrong; TRBJ2-5 is a better fit for the DNA end. The CDR3 runs 14 residues. Germline CDR1 is ENHRY and CDR2 is SYGVKD. The CDR3 protein is CAIRGTSGWETQYF. The DNA for the CDR3 is TGTGCCATCAGGGGGACTAGCGGATGGGAGACCCAGTACTTC.

This clonotype was seen once. For the CDR3, the DNA is TGTGCCAGCAGTTTTACTTTTACCGGGGAGCTGTTTTTT. Its translation: CASSFTFTGELFF. The genes are TRBV27 and TRBJ2-2, with D unresolved. Germline assignment: CDR1 MNHEY and CDR2 SMNVEV (reference sequence). CDR3 size: 13 residues. V lost 3 bases and J lost 5, with 7 bases in between.

The chain employs TRBV6-5 and TRBJ2-1; D perhaps matches TRBD2 (5 bases). CDR3 length: 16 amino acids. Trimming stripped 0 bases from V and 12 bases from J, with 21 bases between. CDR1 is MNHEY, CDR2 SVGAGI, per germline. In DNA form, the CDR3 reads TGTGCCAGCAGTTACTCGGTTGGCTTGCGGGCAGGTACGCAGTTCTTC. Residues: CASSYSVGLRAGTQFF.

The chain recombines TRBV6-1 with TRBJ2-3; TRBD2 is a possible D gene (7 bases). The J call may be mistaken, given a closer DNA end match to TRBJ2-7. Looked up from germline, CDR1 is MNHNS and CDR2 is SASEGT. The CDR3 totals 14 residues. CDR3 sequence reads: CASRGSGGTDTQYF. CDR3 in DNA: TGTGCCAGCAGGGGCTCGGGGGGCACAGATACGCAGTACTTC.

The gene calls are TRBV5-1 and TRBJ2-1; TRBD2 is a possible D gene (6 bases). V dropped 3 bases and J dropped 5 bases, with 12 bases sitting between them. The germline CDR1 and CDR2 sequences are SGHRS and YFSETQ. The CDR3 covers 14 residues. CDR3 DNA sequence: TGCGCCAGCAGCTGGGCGGGGCCCGACAATGAGCAGTTCTTC. It specifies CASSWAGPDNEQFF.